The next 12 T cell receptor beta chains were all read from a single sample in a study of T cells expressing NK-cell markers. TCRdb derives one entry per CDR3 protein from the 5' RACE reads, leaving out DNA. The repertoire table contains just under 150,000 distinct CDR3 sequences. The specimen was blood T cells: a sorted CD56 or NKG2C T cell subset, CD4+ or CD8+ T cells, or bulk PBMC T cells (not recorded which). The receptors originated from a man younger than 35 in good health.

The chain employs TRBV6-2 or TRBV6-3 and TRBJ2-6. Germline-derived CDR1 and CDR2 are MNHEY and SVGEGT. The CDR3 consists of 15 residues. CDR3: CASTPGSSGANVLTF.

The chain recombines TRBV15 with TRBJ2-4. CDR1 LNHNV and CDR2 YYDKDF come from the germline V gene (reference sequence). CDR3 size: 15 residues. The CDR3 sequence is CATSRVLSSGDIQYF. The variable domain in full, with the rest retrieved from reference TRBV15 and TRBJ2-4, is DAMVIQNPRYQVTQFGKPVTLSCSQTLNHNVMYWYQQKSSQAPKLLFHYYDKDFNNEADTPDNFQSRRPNTSFCFLDIRSPGLGDTAMYLCATSRVLSSGDIQYFGAGTRLSVL.

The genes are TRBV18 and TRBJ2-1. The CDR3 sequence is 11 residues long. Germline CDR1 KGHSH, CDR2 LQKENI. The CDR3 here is CASSPLPEQFF.

This CDR3 reads CASSPSPGQLSTDTQYF. This sequence joins TRBV28 and TRBJ2-3; TCRdb selects TRBD1, and the lack of DNA leaves this call unchecked. Looked up from germline, CDR1 is MDHEN and CDR2 is SYDVKM. CDR3 length: 17 amino acids.

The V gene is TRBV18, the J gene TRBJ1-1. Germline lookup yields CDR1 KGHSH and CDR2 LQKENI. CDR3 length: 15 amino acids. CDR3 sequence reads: CASSPSTALNTEAFF.

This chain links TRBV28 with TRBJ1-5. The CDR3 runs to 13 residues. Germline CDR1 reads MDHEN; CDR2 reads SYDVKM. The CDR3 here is CASSLALYRPQHF.

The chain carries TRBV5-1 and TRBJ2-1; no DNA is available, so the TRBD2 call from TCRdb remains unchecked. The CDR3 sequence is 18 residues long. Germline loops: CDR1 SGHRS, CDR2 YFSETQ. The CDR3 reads CASSLMSLAGGGYNEQFF.

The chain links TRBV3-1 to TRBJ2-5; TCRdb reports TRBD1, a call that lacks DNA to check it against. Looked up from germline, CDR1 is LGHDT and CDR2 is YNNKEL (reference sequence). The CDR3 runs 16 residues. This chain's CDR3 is CASSPRYVGAQETQYF.

CDR3: CASSRRDNEKLFF. The chain has TRBV27 and TRBJ1-4; no DNA is available, so the TRBD1 call from TCRdb remains unchecked. CDR3 size: 13 residues. Per germline, CDR1 MNHEY and CDR2 SMNVEV (reference sequence).

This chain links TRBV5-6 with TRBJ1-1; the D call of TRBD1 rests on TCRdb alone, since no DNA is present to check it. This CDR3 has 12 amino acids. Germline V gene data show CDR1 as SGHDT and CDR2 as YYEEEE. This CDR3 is CASSPQGNEAFF.

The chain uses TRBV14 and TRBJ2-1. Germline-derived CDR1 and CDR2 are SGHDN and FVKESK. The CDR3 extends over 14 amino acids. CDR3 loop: CASSQVIQDNEQFF.

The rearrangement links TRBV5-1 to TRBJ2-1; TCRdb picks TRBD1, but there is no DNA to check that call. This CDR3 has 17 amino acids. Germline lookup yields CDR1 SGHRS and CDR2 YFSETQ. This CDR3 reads CASSPPRAGGDYNEQFF.